This T cell receptor (beta chain) is from a study of blood T cell repertoires in COVID-19. This clone was seen a single time. TCRdb's copy holds only in-frame clones and misses some; the assay was immunoSEQ multiplex PCR. This table holds roughly 67,000 clones, roughly 80% found once. This CDR3 has 17 residues. V dropped 0 bases and J dropped 1 base, with 13 bases sitting between them. The germline gives CDR1 MNHEY, CDR2 SVGEGT. This clonotype originated in a human donor in a cohort sampled during active COVID-19. The source material was peripheral blood. The genes are TRBV6-2 or TRBV6-3 and TRBJ1-3, with a tentative D call TRBD1 (6 bases). CDR3 residues: CASSYSRDTASGNTIYF. The CDR3 DNA reads TGTGCCAGCAGTTACTCGAGGGACACTGCTTCTGGAAACACCATATATTTT.